The sequence of this T cell receptor beta chain was determined in a study of vaccination and CD4 T cells after COVID-19. In the study overall: Researchers treated cells with overlapping spike peptides taken from SARS-CoV-2, HCoV-NL63, HCoV-OC43 and HCoV-229E.

Concerning this clonotype itself: As yet, its antigen is unknown.

Sequenced with the Oncomine TCR Beta short-read assay was DNA taken from cultured CD4+ T cells. TCRdb reprocessed the PCR reads via MiXCR and lists one record per CDR3 protein. The data contain about 9,400 distinct CDR3 sequences, about 50% of them singletons. The treatment was: roughly ten-day PBMC culture with coronavirus spike peptide pools or control peptides (ViraFEST assay). Investigators obtained the unexposed donor's CD4+ T cells before the COVID-19 pandemic (2011-2018). The CDR3 sequence is 18 residues long. Germline CDR1 and CDR2: SEHNR and FQNEAQ (reference sequence). The V gene end was trimmed by 5 bases and the J gene end by 4 bases; junction bases not matched to a gene: 13.

Sequences were obtained from CD4+ T cells from blood, cultured in vitro. V usage is TRBV7-9 and J usage is TRBJ2-2; 10 nucleotides match TRBD1. This TCR came from a human donor in good health. In DNA form, the CDR3 reads TGTGCCAGCAGCCCCAGGGGACAGGGGCGTCGTGTCACCGGGGAGCTGTTTTTT. It encodes CASSPRGQGRRVTGELFF. The whole variable domain, remainder taken from reference TRBV7-9 and TRBJ2-2, is DTGVSQNPRHKITKRGQNVTFRCDPISEHNRLYWYRQTLGQGPEFLTYFQNEAQLEKSRLLSDRFSAERPKGSFSTLEIQRTEQGDSAMYLCASSPRGQGRRVTGELFFGEGSRLTVL.